The next 18 T cell receptor beta chains were all read from a single sample in a study of T cells in tumors after PD-1 blockade. Assay used: immunoSEQ multiplex PCR; TCRdb lists only in-frame clones, some missing. The sample contains roughly 48,000 clones, over 70% of which appear only once. Source: PBMCs, taken before anti-PD-1 treatment. These receptors originate from a human donor with basal cell carcinoma.

The chain uses TRBV27 and TRBJ2-1, with 12 bases fitting TRBD2. The J segment lost 6 bases and the V segment lost 10 bases, leaving 7 bases of the junction unmatched. The CDR3 has 14 residues. Germline V CDR1 and CDR2: MNHEY, SMNVEV (reference sequence). This CDR3 reads CATTASGGANEQFF. The CDR3 nucleotides are TGTGCCACCACGGCTAGCGGGGGGGCCAATGAGCAGTTCTTC.

The chain is built from TRBV4-1 and TRBJ2-3; the match to TRBD2 covers 7 bases. CDR1 and CDR2 from the germline V gene are MGHRA and YSYEKL. The ends lost 2 bases at V and 2 bases at J; junction bases unmatched: 7. This CDR3 is 16 amino acids long. The CDR3 here is CASSQISGADTDTQYF. For the CDR3, the DNA is TGCGCCAGCAGCCAAATCAGCGGGGCAGACACAGATACGCAGTATTTT.

This clone has just a few counts. The chain employs TRBV5-1 and TRBJ2-5; D is unresolved. The CDR3 spans 14 residues. Trimming removed 4 bases from V and 4 bases from J, with 14 bases in between. Germline CDR1 SGHRS, CDR2 YFSETQ. CDR3 nucleotide sequence: TGCGCCAGCAGCCCGAGACTGGTGCCAGAGACCCAGTACTTC. Translated, it gives CASSPRLVPETQYF.

The chain carries TRBV5-1 and TRBJ1-2; D is undetermined. V lost 3 bases and J lost 1, with 10 bases in between. Germline values: CDR1 SGHRS, CDR2 YFSETQ. The CDR3 consists of 14 residues. The CDR3 protein is CASSYNSDNYGYTF. The CDR3 region has the DNA TGCGCCAGCAGCTATAACAGCGATAACTATGGCTACACCTTC.

The chain couples TRBV5-1 to TRBJ1-2; no clear D. Trimming shortened V by 0 bases and J by 5 bases, and 8 bases separated the two germline ends. The germline gives CDR1 SGHRS, CDR2 YFSETQ. There are 13 residues in the CDR3. The CDR3 here is CASSLVSDYGYTF. DNA of the CDR3: TGCGCCAGCAGCTTGGTGTCGGATTATGGCTACACCTTC.

There are a few counts of this clone. The chain combines TRBV5-1 with TRBJ2-2, with 7 positions matching TRBD1. CDR1 and CDR2 (germline): SGHRS, YFSETQ. This CDR3 comprises 13 residues. The ends lost 3 bases at V and 7 bases at J; junction bases unmatched: 3. This CDR3 reads CASSYTGVGELFF. CDR3 DNA sequence: TGCGCCAGCAGCTATACAGGGGTCGGGGAGCTGTTTTTT.

V and J are TRBV27 and TRBJ2-1, with TRBD1 matching over 8 bases. Per the germline V gene, CDR1 is MNHEY and CDR2 is SMNVEV (reference sequence). The CDR3 is 15 amino acids. Losses at the gene ends were 5 bases for V and 10 bases for J; bases not matched to a gene: 13. CDR3 coding DNA: TGTGCCAGCAGTCCAGGGACAGGATTCCCGGCAGAGCAGTTCTTC. The encoded protein is CASSPGTGFPAEQFF.

The chain joins TRBV10-3 to TRBJ2-5, with TRBD2 matching 15 bases. The CDR3 extends over 17 amino acids. Germline CDR1 and CDR2: ENHRY and SYGVKD. V was pared by 2 bases and J by 5 bases, with 6 bases of the junction left unmatched. CDR3 residues: CAISEGGLAGGPETQYF. The CDR3 DNA follows: TGTGCCATCAGTGAGGGCGGACTAGCGGGGGGGCCGGAGACCCAGTACTTC.

The rearrangement links TRBV20-1 to TRBJ1-1; no reliable D call. This CDR3 has 10 residues. Germline V gene sequence: CDR1 DFQATT, CDR2 SNEGSKA (reference sequence). Between the trimmed V and J ends, which lost 4 bases and 10 bases, there was a span of 10 bases. The chain's CDR3 is CSATQKVAFF. DNA of the CDR3: TGCAGTGCTACCCAAAAGGTAGCTTTCTTT.

This clone is medium-sized by share. V is TRBV4-2 and J is TRBJ2-3, with TRBD2 identical over 9 bases. Germline values: CDR1 LGHNA, CDR2 YNFKEQ. V lost 1 base to trimming and J lost 2 bases; unmatched junction nucleotides: 1. This CDR3 has 15 amino acids. The CDR3 nucleotides read TGTGCCAGCAGCCAAGGCGGGGGGGCCACAGATACGCAGTATTTT. Translation: CASSQGGGATDTQYF.

This chain connects TRBV6-2 or TRBV6-3 to TRBJ1-6; 7 bases fit TRBD1. Germline lookup yields CDR1 MNHEY and CDR2 SVGEGT. This CDR3 region has 16 residues. The junction had 10 bases not matched to a gene; V was cut back by 5 bases and J by 6 bases. This CDR3 reads CASSTTGAALNSPLHF. CDR3 bases: TGTGCCAGCAGTACTACAGGGGCCGCTCTTAATTCACCCCTCCACTTT.

The chain joins TRBV5-4 to TRBJ2-7; D perhaps matches TRBD2 (6 bases). The CDR3 spans 14 residues. The germline V gene encodes CDR1 SGHNT and CDR2 YYREEE (reference sequence). V was shortened by 2 bases and J by 0 bases, with 9 bases between the two germline ends. The CDR3 DNA is TGTGCCAGCAGCTTCGCCGGGGGCTCCTACGAGCAGTACTTC. As protein: CASSFAGGSYEQYF.

The chain couples TRBV27 to TRBJ1-2, with D possibly being TRBD1 (5 bases). This CDR3 region has 12 residues. V lost 6 bases to trimming and J lost 7 bases, with 12 bases between them. Germline CDR1 is MNHEY and CDR2 is SMNVEV (reference sequence). CDR3 protein: CASRSRVGGYTF. The DNA of the CDR3 is TGTGCCAGCAGGTCCAGGGTGGGTGGCTACACCTTC.

CDR3 amino acids: CASSDSLAYSYNEQFF. CDR3 coding DNA: TGTGCCAGCAGTGACTCACTAGCGTACTCCTACAATGAGCAGTTCTTC. The J gene is TRBJ2-1, the V gene TRBV6-4, with 7 bases matching TRBD2. Germline CDR1 reads MRHNA; CDR2 reads SNTAGT. The CDR3 extends over 16 amino acids. The J segment lost 0 bases and the V segment lost 0 bases, leaving 2 bases of the junction unmatched.

V and J are TRBV7-2 and TRBJ1-1, with 7 bases matching TRBD1. This CDR3 region has 13 residues. The germline gives CDR1 SGHTA, CDR2 FQGNSA. The J segment lost 8 bases and the V segment lost 3 bases, leaving 6 bases of the junction unmatched. The CDR3 DNA reads TGTGCCAGCAGCTTCCGGGACAGCGGCGAAGCTTTCTTT. This codes for CASSFRDSGEAFF.

This clone has more than one count but fewer than ten. The rearrangement links TRBV6-4 to TRBJ2-1, with TRBD1 identical over 10 bases. The CDR3 runs to 15 residues. Trimming removed 5 bases from V and 6 bases from J; junction bases left unmatched: 7. CDR1 is MRHNA and CDR2 is SNTAGT in the germline V gene. DNA for the CDR3: TGTGCCAGCAGTCCCGGGACAGGGGATTCCAATGAGCAGTTCTTC. It is translated as CASSPGTGDSNEQFF.

The rearrangement joins TRBV5-1 to TRBJ2-1; 7 bases align to TRBD1. Germline CDR1 is SGHRS and CDR2 is YFSETQ. CDR3 size: 15 residues. The V segment lost 2 bases and the J segment 7 bases; nucleotides outside the gene matches: 9. CDR3 in amino acids: CASSFRQGVVNEQFF. The CDR3 DNA sequence: TGCGCCAGCAGCTTTCGACAGGGAGTTGTAAATGAGCAGTTCTTC.

The chain has TRBV28 and TRBJ1-1; 8 bases are shared with TRBD1. Per the germline V gene, CDR1 is MDHEN and CDR2 is SYDVKM. V shed 7 bases, J shed 4 bases, and the junction held 11 bases outside the gene matches. The CDR3 loop spans 15 amino acids. The CDR3 loop reads CASNPSRGRVTEAFF. CDR3 coding DNA: TGTGCCAGCAACCCCTCCAGGGGGCGCGTCACTGAAGCTTTCTTT.